This T cell receptor (beta chain) was sequenced during a study of blood T cells in healthy people across ages. A J-beta primer mix and a sample-barcoded 5' primer were used in a second PCR of roughly 7 to 12 cycles. TCRdb used MiXCR to reprocess the 5' RACE reads, holding one entry per CDR3 protein. The sample lists approximately 800,000 distinct CDR3 sequences, about 26% occurring once. There are 14 residues in the CDR3. V gave up 2 bases and J gave up 4 bases, with 9 bases separating them. The same data also went into a second study, on T cells of mothers and their children.

This clonotype was sampled from a boy younger than 18 in good health. This chain uses TRBV12-3 or TRBV12-4 with TRBJ2-1; D may be TRBD1 (5 bases). Specimen: blood. The chain's CDR3 is CASSLRQIYNEQFF. In DNA, the CDR3 is TGTGCCAGCAGTTTAAGACAGATTTACAATGAGCAGTTCTTC.